A selection of T cell receptor beta chains follows, all from one sample in a study of graft-versus-host responses after intestinal transplantation. The method was immunoSEQ multiplex PCR; TCRdb's version includes in-frame clones alone and lacks a portion of them. The sample lists fewer than 20,000 clones; 95% were seen once. Sequenced here: PBMCs, sampled 23 days after intestinal transplant. Every receptor here comes from a human patient who received an intestinal transplant, so some T cells may come from the graft donor. Both conserved end residues are trimmed from each CDR3.

cdr3_aa | j_call | v_call
ASSYSPQETQY | TRBJ2-5 | TRBV27
ATSRDPLEVMNTEAF | TRBJ1-1 | TRBV15
ASSPQLQVRYSNQPQH | TRBJ1-5 | TRBV27
ASSLGLVVSYNEQF | TRBJ2-1 | TRBV7-9
ATSSRAGEPQH | TRBJ1-5 | TRBV15
ASGLRQVDEQF | TRBJ2-1 | TRBV27
ASTPYEGTEAF | TRBJ1-1 | TRBV28
ASSLFLIAGGPQETQY | TRBJ2-5 | TRBV28
SVTGHSNTEAF | TRBJ1-1 | TRBV29-1
ASSAPGGSSYEQY | TRBJ2-7 | TRBV6-1
AWSVLGGIYEQY | TRBJ2-7 | TRBV30
ASSQPDRGRGNTEAF | TRBJ1-1 | TRBV4-2
ASSATGTYEQY | TRBJ2-7 | TRBV18
SVEDPGTGKDHWETQY | TRBJ2-5 | TRBV29-1
ASSFSRNEQF | TRBJ2-1 | TRBV27
ASSHRDRGLSSGNTIY | TRBJ1-3 | TRBV7-2